These T cell receptor beta chains were read from a single sample in a study of blood T cell repertoires in COVID-19. Assay used: immunoSEQ multiplex PCR; TCRdb lists only in-frame clones, some missing. In the table there are fewer than 250,000 clones, roughly 85% of which are singletons. Sequencing input: PBMCs or T cells enriched from blood (not recorded which). The receptor set was obtained from a woman between 45 and 60 years old with acute COVID-19. The CDR3 runs from the conserved cysteine through the conserved F or W. Each record gives: clone size, D gene, J gene, V gene, CDR3 DNA, CDR3 protein. A D gene is named only where the DNA matches it firmly. Not all rows give a size; the values are once, few, many and, for expanded clones, a class.

size: -; D: -; J: TRBJ1-2; V: TRBV19; DNA: TGTGCCAGTACCATCACAGGGAGTGTCGATGGCTACACCTTC; CDR3: CASTITGSVDGYTF
size: -; D: -; J: TRBJ1-2; V: TRBV7-9; DNA: TGTGCCAGCAGCCCGACGGGTACGGGGGGCTACACCTTC; CDR3: CASSPTGTGGYTF
size: -; D: TRBD1; J: TRBJ1-2; V: TRBV9; DNA: TGTGCCAGCAGCTATAATCAGGGGGAGGTGGAGTATGGCTACACCTTC; CDR3: CASSYNQGEVEYGYTF
size: -; D: -; J: TRBJ2-5; V: TRBV7-2; DNA: TGTGCCAGCAGATACTATGTGGAAGAGACCCAGTACTTC; CDR3: CASRYYVEETQYF
size: many; D: -; J: TRBJ1-1; V: TRBV18; DNA: TGTGCCAGCTCACCACGGGGCAGTTCTATATTTGGAGACACTGAAGCTTTCTTT; CDR3: CASSPRGSSIFGDTEAFF
size: many; D: -; J: TRBJ1-6; V: TRBV4-3; DNA: TGCGCCAGCAGCCAAGACTCACCTCCCCAGCGAGTTTCACCCCTCCACTTT; CDR3: CASSQDSPPQRVSPLHF
size: few; D: -; J: TRBJ2-7; V: TRBV12-3/TRBV12-4; DNA: TGTGCCAGCAGTTTAGCGGTTCAGGAGCAGTACTTC; CDR3: CASSLAVQEQYF
size: once; D: TRBD2; J: TRBJ2-1; V: TRBV9; DNA: TGTGCCAGCAGCGTAGGTTCTAGCGGGGGGGTAAATGAGCAGTTCTTC; CDR3: CASSVGSSGGVNEQFF
size: -; D: -; J: TRBJ1-1; V: TRBV18; DNA: TGTGCCAGCTCACCACCGGGCGAGAGTGAAGCTTTCTTT; CDR3: CASSPPGESEAFF
size: once; D: -; J: TRBJ1-1; V: TRBV30; DNA: TGTGCCTGGAGTGTACGGGGGGTCTGGACTGAAGCTTTCTTT; CDR3: CAWSVRGVWTEAFF
size: few; D: -; J: TRBJ1-5; V: TRBV12-2; DNA: TGTGCAAGTCGCTTCAGGAAAGGGAGTAAGCAGCCCCAGCATTTT; CDR3: CASRFRKGSKQPQHF
size: -; D: TRBD2; J: TRBJ2-1; V: TRBV3-1/TRBV3-2; DNA: TGTGCCAGCAGCCAAGGGGCTCGGGACTACTACAATGAGCAGTTCTTC; CDR3: CASSQGARDYYNEQFF
size: -; D: TRBD2; J: TRBJ2-3; V: TRBV4-2; DNA: TGTGCCAGCAGCCAAGGGAGCCTAGCGGGGGGGTACACAGATACGCAGTATTTT; CDR3: CASSQGSLAGGYTDTQYF
size: -; D: -; J: TRBJ2-7; V: TRBV5-6; DNA: TGTGCCAGCAGCTCTACAGTCCTCTACGAGCAGTACTTC; CDR3: CASSSTVLYEQYF
size: -; D: -; J: TRBJ1-1; V: TRBV5-6; DNA: TGTGCCAGCAGCATATTTAGACAGTTTCGGAGGGGCCCTGAAGCTTTCTTT; CDR3: CASSIFRQFRRGPEAFF
size: -; D: -; J: TRBJ2-5; V: TRBV7-9; DNA: TGTGCCAGCAGCTTAGCAGGCAGGGAAGAGACCCAGTACTTC; CDR3: CASSLAGREETQYF
size: -; D: -; J: TRBJ2-5; V: TRBV5-1; DNA: TGCGCCAGCAGCTTGGCCAACCCTAGAGGGGAGACCCAGTACTTC; CDR3: CASSLANPRGETQYF
size: -; D: TRBD1; J: TRBJ1-2; V: TRBV10-3; DNA: TGTGCCATCAGTGAAGGGGGCGATTGGTATGGCTACACCTTC; CDR3: CAISEGGDWYGYTF
size: -; D: TRBD1; J: TRBJ1-2; V: TRBV9; DNA: TGTGCCAGCAGCGCTATGGACAGGGCGGAGGGCTACACCTTC; CDR3: CASSAMDRAEGYTF
size: -; D: -; J: TRBJ1-2; V: TRBV9; DNA: TGTGCCAGCAGCCTACAGGGATTTGGCTACACCTTC; CDR3: CASSLQGFGYTF
size: -; D: -; J: TRBJ2-7; V: TRBV30; DNA: TGTGCCTGGAGTGTAAGCCAGCGGAGGTCCTACGAGCAGTACTTC; CDR3: CAWSVSQRRSYEQYF
size: -; D: -; J: TRBJ2-7; V: TRBV15; DNA: TGTGCCACCAGCAGAGAAAGGTTGAGGGAGCAGTACTTC; CDR3: CATSRERLREQYF
size: -; D: TRBD2; J: TRBJ2-1; V: TRBV19; DNA: TGTGCCAGTAGTATAAGCGGGGGCGACCGGGAGCAGTTCTTC; CDR3: CASSISGGDREQFF
size: -; D: TRBD2; J: TRBJ2-1; V: TRBV24-1; DNA: TGTGCCACCAGTGACCGAAGCGGGGGCCAACTCAATGAGCAGTTCTTC; CDR3: CATSDRSGGQLNEQFF
size: -; D: TRBD1; J: TRBJ1-2; V: TRBV19; DNA: TGTGCCAGTAGTATAGCCTCGGGACAGGGGTTCGATGGCTACACCTTC; CDR3: CASSIASGQGFDGYTF
size: -; D: -; J: TRBJ1-2; V: TRBV30; DNA: TGTGCCCGGTTCGGTGGCTATGGCTACACCTTC; CDR3: CARFGGYGYTF
size: -; D: TRBD1; J: TRBJ1-4; V: TRBV2; DNA: TGTGCCAGCGATTTACAGGGGCAGGGTGGAAAACTGTTTTTT; CDR3: CASDLQGQGGKLFF
size: -; D: -; J: TRBJ1-4; V: TRBV29-1; DNA: TGCAGCGCCCGGGAAGGAGGCCCTAATGAAAAACTGTTTTTT; CDR3: CSAREGGPNEKLFF
size: -; D: -; J: TRBJ1-4; V: TRBV5-4; DNA: TGTGCCAGCAGCTTAAAAGTAGCAACTAATGAAAAACTGTTTTTT; CDR3: CASSLKVATNEKLFF
size: -; D: -; J: TRBJ2-7; V: TRBV15; DNA: TGTGCCACCAGCAGCTTTGGGGGGAGCGAGCAGTACTTC; CDR3: CATSSFGGSEQYF
size: -; D: -; J: TRBJ1-1; V: TRBV12-5; DNA: TGTGCTAGTGGTTTGGGGAGCATGAACACTGAAGCTTTCTTT; CDR3: CASGLGSMNTEAFF
size: -; D: -; J: TRBJ1-6; V: TRBV5-1; DNA: TGCGCCAGCAGCTTGGCCCCGATACAGAATAATTCACCCCTCCACTTT; CDR3: CASSLAPIQNNSPLHF
size: -; D: TRBD1; J: TRBJ1-2; V: TRBV9; DNA: TGTGCCAGCAGCCCTCCGGGACAGGGGTCACTAGGCTATGGCTACACCTTC; CDR3: CASSPPGQGSLGYGYTF
size: -; D: TRBD2; J: TRBJ2-5; V: TRBV11-2; DNA: TGTGCCAGCAGCTTAGGTCGTCTAGCGGGGGGATACCAAGAGACCCAGTACTTC; CDR3: CASSLGRLAGGYQETQYF
size: -; D: TRBD1; J: TRBJ1-1; V: TRBV7-9; DNA: TGTGCCAGCAGCTTACAGGGGGGAGGAATGAACACTGAAGCTTTCTTT; CDR3: CASSLQGGGMNTEAFF
size: -; D: -; J: TRBJ1-3; V: TRBV12-3/TRBV12-4; DNA: TGTGCCAGCACAGGGCTCTCTGGAAACACCATATATTTT; CDR3: CASTGLSGNTIYF
size: -; D: TRBD2; J: TRBJ2-3; V: TRBV9; DNA: TGTGCCAGCAGCGTACGGGCGGGGGGCACAGATACGCAGTATTTT; CDR3: CASSVRAGGTDTQYF
size: -; D: -; J: TRBJ1-2; V: TRBV5-5; DNA: TGTGCCAGCAGCTCCGGACGGAGGGAGAGAGACTATGGCTACACCTTC; CDR3: CASSSGRRERDYGYTF
size: few; D: TRBD1; J: TRBJ2-7; V: TRBV5-1; DNA: TGCGCCAGCAGCCCTCAGGGGGCTCCTACCTACGAGCAGTACTTC; CDR3: CASSPQGAPTYEQYF
size: -; D: -; J: TRBJ2-3; V: TRBV18; DNA: TGTGCCAGCTCACCACCGGGCGGGTTTTTGGGAGATACGCAGTATTTT; CDR3: CASSPPGGFLGDTQYF
size: -; D: -; J: TRBJ2-7; V: TRBV5-1; DNA: TGCGCCAGCAGCTTGGACAGGGAATACTACGAGCAGTACTTC; CDR3: CASSLDREYYEQYF
size: -; D: -; J: TRBJ2-3; V: TRBV7-2; DNA: TGTGCCAGCAGCTTTAGGACTAGCACAGATACGCAGTATTTT; CDR3: CASSFRTSTDTQYF
size: -; D: TRBD1; J: TRBJ1-6; V: TRBV5-1; DNA: TGCGCCAGCAGCTTGGAATTAAGGGGGACAGGGGGTTCACCCCTCCACTTT; CDR3: CASSLELRGTGGSPLHF
size: -; D: -; J: TRBJ1-5; V: TRBV19; DNA: TGTGCCAGTAGTATCCTCAGGGGCGATCAGCCCCAGCATTTT; CDR3: CASSILRGDQPQHF
size: -; D: -; J: TRBJ2-2; V: TRBV11-2; DNA: TGTGCCAGCCAACGGGGGAACACCGGGGAGCTGTTTTTT; CDR3: CASQRGNTGELFF
size: -; D: -; J: TRBJ2-1; V: TRBV15; DNA: TGTGCCACCAGCAGCCTTAGTGGGGGCCACAATGAGCAGTTCTTC; CDR3: CATSSLSGGHNEQFF
size: -; D: TRBD2; J: TRBJ2-5; V: TRBV5-6; DNA: TGTGCCAGCAGCCAAACTAGCGGGGTCGTTGAGACCCAGTACTTC; CDR3: CASSQTSGVVETQYF
size: -; D: -; J: TRBJ2-7; V: TRBV5-4; DNA: TGTGCCAGCAGGGTTGGAGGATCCGACACGACCGAGCAGTACTTC; CDR3: CASRVGGSDTTEQYF
size: -; D: TRBD2; J: TRBJ2-2; V: TRBV4-3; DNA: TGCGCCAGCAGCCAAGGACTAGCGGGGGGGCCAGGCGGGGAGCTGTTTTTT; CDR3: CASSQGLAGGPGGELFF
size: -; D: -; J: TRBJ1-1; V: TRBV18; DNA: TGTGCCAGCTCACCAACAGCGGACCGTGATATGAACACTGAAGCTTTCTTT; CDR3: CASSPTADRDMNTEAFF
size: few; D: TRBD1; J: TRBJ1-5; V: TRBV5-5; DNA: TGTGCCAGCAGGAAGGGACAGGGGGGCAATCAGCCCCAGCATTTT; CDR3: CASRKGQGGNQPQHF
size: once; D: TRBD1; J: TRBJ1-1; V: TRBV7-2; DNA: TGTGCCAGCAGTTGGACAGGGGGGAACACTGAAGCTTTCTTT; CDR3: CASSWTGGNTEAFF
size: -; D: -; J: TRBJ2-1; V: TRBV5-1; DNA: TGCGCCAGCAGCTCCGACTCAAGCTCCTACAATGAGCAGTTCTTC; CDR3: CASSSDSSSYNEQFF
size: -; D: -; J: TRBJ1-1; V: TRBV4-3; DNA: TGCGCCAGCAGCCCTGGACTGTATCCTGAAGCTTTCTTT; CDR3: CASSPGLYPEAFF